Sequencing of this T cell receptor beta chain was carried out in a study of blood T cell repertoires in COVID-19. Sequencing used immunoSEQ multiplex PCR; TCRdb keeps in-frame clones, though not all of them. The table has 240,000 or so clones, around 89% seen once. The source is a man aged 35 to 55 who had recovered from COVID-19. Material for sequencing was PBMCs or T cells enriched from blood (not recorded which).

CDR3 amino acids: CASSRTSYEQFF. In nucleotides, the CDR3 is TGTGCCAGCAGCCGAACTAGCTATGAGCAGTTCTTC. The chain recombines TRBV7-8 with TRBJ2-1; D is perhaps TRBD2 (6 bases). This CDR3 spans 12 amino acids. Trimming removed 5 bases at V and 8 bases at J, with 10 bases between. The germline V gene encodes CDR1 SGHVS and CDR2 FQNEAQ.